The 28 T cell receptor beta chains given below trace back to one sample, sequenced in a study of blood T cell repertoires in COVID-19. Generated by immunoSEQ multiplex PCR, the TCRdb table keeps only in-frame clones and is missing some. The repertoire has approximately 300,000 clones, 75% to 95% of them found once; the top ten carry 6% to 7%. Sequenced material: peripheral blood. These receptors all come from a woman aged 30 to 39 with COVID-19, enrolled during active disease.

The chain recombines TRBV7-8 with TRBJ2-7, with 14 bases matching TRBD2. This CDR3 comprises 18 residues. Germline V gene data show CDR1 as SGHVS and CDR2 as FQNEAQ. With V trimmed by 2 bases and J by 5 bases, 11 bases remained unmatched. The CDR3 sequence: CASSLRGLAGVVANEQYF. In nucleotides, the CDR3 is TGTGCCAGCAGCTTAAGGGGACTAGCGGGAGTCGTTGCGAACGAGCAGTACTTC.

This clone has a single count. DNA for the CDR3: TGTGCCTGGAGGAGCAAGGGGATGAACACTGAAGCTTTCTTT. This codes for CAWRSKGMNTEAFF. This sequence joins TRBV30 and TRBJ1-1; a possible D gene is TRBD1 (5 bases). Trimming took off 3 bases at V and 0 bases at J, with 11 bases between the two ends. CDR3 length: 14 amino acids. CDR1 is GTSNPN and CDR2 is SVGIG in the germline V gene (reference sequence).

The genes are TRBV7-2 and TRBJ2-1; 9 nucleotides agree with TRBD2. The CDR3 loop spans 16 amino acids. V gave up 3 bases and J gave up 3 bases; unmatched junction bases: 6. Germline CDR1 reads SGHTA; CDR2 reads FQGNSA. The CDR3 nucleotides are TGTGCCAGCAGCTTGCGTGGGACTAGCCGCTACAATGAGCAGTTCTTC. Residues: CASSLRGTSRYNEQFF.

The chain combines TRBV15 with TRBJ1-5, with TRBD1 matching 7 bases. CDR3 length equals 16 residues. Germline loops: CDR1 LNHNV, CDR2 YYDKDF (reference sequence). After removal of 1 base from V and 2 bases from J, the junction contained 5 bases not matched to a gene. Written as DNA, the CDR3 is TGTGCCACCAGCAGAGCTAGTACAGGGGGCAATCAGCCCCAGCATTTT. Protein: CATSRASTGGNQPQHF.

The chain is built from TRBV9 and TRBJ1-2, with 7 bases that match TRBD1. The trim removed 3 bases at V and 5 bases at J, leaving 22 bases unmatched. CDR1 is SGDLS, CDR2 YYNGEE, per germline. The CDR3 sequence is 19 residues long. CDR3 bases: TGTGCCAGCAGCGCGCCGAGTAGACAGGGCTCGAGGGCCCGTTATGGCTACACCTTC. Its translation: CASSAPSRQGSRARYGYTF.

The CDR3 nucleotides read TGTGCCACCAGTGGTGGGGACAGGGGGTATCAGCCCCAGCATTTT. Protein product: CATSGGDRGYQPQHF. The chain employs TRBV24-1 and TRBJ1-5; 11 nucleotides match TRBD1. The CDR3 spans 15 residues. The V gene end was trimmed by 5 bases and the J gene end by 5 bases; junction bases not matched to a gene: 4. Germline V lookup: CDR1 KGHDR, CDR2 SFDVKD.

This chain links TRBV7-9 with TRBJ1-4, with a possible D match to TRBD1 (5 bases). The CDR3 sequence is 15 residues long. From germline, CDR1 is SEHNR and CDR2 FQNEAQ (reference sequence). Trimming stripped 4 bases from V and 6 bases from J, with 15 bases between. This chain's CDR3 is CASSSTGGGDEKLFF. The CDR3 nucleotides are TGTGCCAGCAGCTCCACAGGCGGGGGTGATGAAAAACTGTTTTTT. Full variable domain (missing parts from reference TRBV7-9 and TRBJ1-4): DTGVSQNPRHKITKRGQNVTFRCDPISEHNRLYWYRQTLGQGPEFLTYFQNEAQLEKSRLLSDRFSAERPKGSFSTLEIQRTEQGDSAMYLCASSSTGGGDEKLFFGSGTQLSVL.

This rearrangement joins TRBV5-8 to TRBJ1-5; D gene unclear. V lost 4 bases and J 9 bases, leaving 14 bases between the germline ends. Germline lookup yields CDR1 SGHTS and CDR2 YDEGEE. The CDR3 covers 13 residues. CDR3 residues: CASSPGRAGPQHF. CDR3 DNA: TGTGCCAGCAGCCCCGGGCGGGCGGGGCCCCAGCATTTT.

This sequence joins TRBV6-6 and TRBJ1-1; weak D call: TRBD1 (5 bases). Trimming stripped 1 base from V and 3 bases from J, with 9 bases between. The CDR3 spans 14 residues. Per germline, CDR1 MNHNY and CDR2 SVGAGI (reference sequence). CDR3: CASSYFPGDTEAFF. CDR3 DNA: TGTGCCAGCAGTTACTTCCCGGGGGACACTGAAGCTTTCTTT.

As regards this clone: The same CDR3 arises from other DNA sequences in this sample as well. The chain combines TRBV28 with TRBJ1-2; a possible D gene is TRBD1 (6 bases). Germline V gene sequence: CDR1 MDHEN, CDR2 SYDVKM. The CDR3 is 13 amino acids. V was clipped by 5 bases and J by 2 bases, with 9 bases between them. The CDR3 DNA reads TGTGCCAGCAGTCTCGACAGGAACTATGGCTACACCTTC. Translating it yields CASSLDRNYGYTF.

J is TRBJ2-5 and V is TRBV4-1; 14 bases are shared with TRBD2. This CDR3 is 16 amino acids long. Germline assignment: CDR1 MGHRA and CDR2 YSYEKL. V lost 5 bases, J lost 5 bases, and 7 bases stayed unmatched. CDR3 loop: CASSKARLAGGETQYF. CDR3 DNA: TGCGCCAGCAGCAAAGCCAGACTAGCGGGAGGGGAGACCCAGTACTTC.

V is TRBV7-2 and J is TRBJ1-4; 11 bases map to TRBD1. The CDR3 has 15 residues. The V segment lost 5 bases and the J segment 8 bases; nucleotides outside the gene matches: 7. Germline CDR1 reads SGHTA; CDR2 reads FQGNSA. CDR3 loop: CASSPRTGGLEKLFF. The CDR3 nucleotides read TGTGCCAGCAGCCCTCGGACAGGGGGCCTCGAAAAACTGTTTTTT.

This clone was seen once. The rearrangement uses TRBV5-1 and TRBJ2-5; 7 bases are shared with TRBD2. V lost 2 bases to trimming and J lost 4 bases; unmatched junction nucleotides: 2. CDR1 is SGHRS, CDR2 YFSETQ, per germline. CDR3 length equals 13 residues. Here the CDR3 DNA reads TGCGCCAGCAGCTTTTTAGCGGGAGAGACCCAGTACTTC. Protein sequence: CASSFLAGETQYF.

In the case of this clone: The same CDR3 also results from other DNA sequences found in this sample. The V gene is TRBV27, the J gene TRBJ1-1, with D tentatively TRBD1 (5 bases). Deletions cut 3 bases from V and 1 base from J, with 6 bases between. CDR3 length: 13 amino acids. Germline-derived CDR1 and CDR2 are MNHEY and SMNVEV (reference sequence). CDR3 DNA sequence: TGTGCCAGCAGTTTGGGGCAGAACACTGAAGCTTTCTTT. Amino acids: CASSLGQNTEAFF.

The chain joins TRBV5-1 to TRBJ2-6; D may be TRBD1 (6 bases). The V end lost 4 bases, the J end lost 2 bases, and 10 bases lay between the germline ends. CDR3 size: 15 residues. CDR1 is SGHRS, CDR2 YFSETQ, per germline. CDR3 DNA sequence: TGCGCCAGCAGCAGACAGGAAACTGGGGCCAACGTCCTGACTTTC. Encoded protein: CASSRQETGANVLTF.

The chain joins TRBV10-3 to TRBJ1-6; 11 bases match TRBD1. The CDR3 has 16 residues. V lost 8 bases, J lost 4 bases, and 7 bases stayed unmatched. Germline V gene sequence: CDR1 ENHRY, CDR2 SYGVKD. The CDR3 loop reads CAIGGQGAMYNSPLHF. The CDR3 DNA reads TGTGCCATCGGAGGACAGGGGGCGATGTATAATTCACCCCTCCACTTT.

The rearrangement joins TRBV11-3 to TRBJ2-1; TRBD2 aligns across 7 bases. CDR1 and CDR2 from the germline V gene are SGHNT and YENEEA. V lost 7 bases to trimming and J lost 8 bases; unmatched junction nucleotides: 8. The CDR3 sequence is 13 residues long. CDR3 DNA sequence: TGTGCCAGCAAGGCCGGGACTAAGGATGAGCAGTTCTTC. This codes for CASKAGTKDEQFF. The full variable domain, rest sourced from reference TRBV11-3 and TRBJ2-1, is EAGVVQSPRYKIIEKKQPVAFWCNPISGHNTLYWYLQNLGQGPELLIRYENEEAVDDSQLPKDRFSAERLKGVDSTLKIQPAELGDSAVYLCASKAGTKDEQFFGPGTRLTVL.

The chain has TRBV6-5 and TRBJ1-2; 10 bases align to TRBD1. V was pared by 6 bases and J by 1 base, with 5 bases of the junction left unmatched. The germline CDR1 and CDR2 sequences are MNHEY and SVGAGI. CDR3 length equals 15 residues. Here the CDR3 reads CASSGQGGDNYGYTF. The CDR3 DNA follows: TGTGCCAGCAGCGGACAGGGGGGGGATAACTATGGCTACACCTTC.

This clone is a singleton in its sample. The chain has TRBV30 and TRBJ1-2; TRBD1 matches 8 bases. Germline V gene lookup returns CDR1 GTSNPN and CDR2 SVGIG (reference sequence). The ends lost 2 bases at V and 13 bases at J; junction bases unmatched: 9. The CDR3 runs to 12 residues. The CDR3 DNA follows: TGTGCCTGGAGTTCTGGACAGGGAGTTTTCACCTTC. It specifies CAWSSGQGVFTF.

The rearrangement joins TRBV29-1 to TRBJ2-2; TRBD1 aligns across 8 bases. This CDR3 is built from 14 residues. Germline CDR1 is SQVTM and CDR2 is ANQGSEA. J gave up 7 bases and V 6 bases, and 10 bases lay outside the gene matches. The CDR3 DNA sequence: TGCAGCGTCGCCGGGGCAGGGGGCCTCGGGGAGCTGTTTTTT. Translating it yields CSVAGAGGLGELFF.

The CDR3 DNA follows: TGTGCCAGTAGTCCCACAGGGAACACAGATACGCAGTATTTT. It codes for CASSPTGNTDTQYF. This chain joins TRBV19 and TRBJ2-3, with a weak D call TRBD1 (6 bases). Germline V gene sequence: CDR1 LNHDA, CDR2 SQIVND (reference sequence). This CDR3 region has 14 residues. The V and J ends lost 5 bases and 2 bases respectively, with 11 bases between them.

The DNA of the CDR3 is TGTGCCAGCGGAAGGGGACAGGCCGAAAAACTGTTTTTT. It codes for CASGRGQAEKLFF. The gene calls are TRBV12-3 or TRBV12-4 and TRBJ1-4; 8 bases align to TRBD1. The CDR3 contains 13 residues. V lost 8 bases and J lost 8; bases outside the gene matches: 7.

This chain links TRBV2 with TRBJ2-7; a possible D gene is TRBD2 (6 bases). The V and J ends lost 2 bases and 4 bases respectively, with 12 bases between them. This CDR3 has 14 residues. CDR1 SNHLY and CDR2 FYNNEI come from the germline V gene. CDR3 sequence (DNA): TGTGCCAGCAGTGAAAGGGCTAGCGTTTACGAGCAGTACTTC. Its protein is CASSERASVYEQYF.

The J gene is TRBJ1-2, the V gene TRBV6-1; unclear D gene. There are 13 residues in the CDR3. The V end was cut by 3 bases, the J end by 7 bases, with 12 bases between. Germline CDR1 MNHNS, CDR2 SASEGT. For the CDR3, the DNA is TGTGCCAGCAGTGAGGCGAGGGCTGGTGGCTACACCTTC. Its protein product is CASSEARAGGYTF.

Notes on this clone: Other DNA sequences from this sample encode an identical CDR3 as well. The chain recombines TRBV6-1 with TRBJ1-1; the D gene is possibly TRBD1 (6 bases). Trimming stripped 3 bases from V and 5 bases from J, with 7 bases between. Looked up from germline, CDR1 is MNHNS and CDR2 is SASEGT. This CDR3 spans 12 amino acids. The CDR3 sequence is CASSDRGTEAFF. CDR3 DNA sequence: TGTGCCAGCAGTGACAGGGGAACTGAAGCTTTCTTT.

The chain employs TRBV4-3 and TRBJ2-2, with D maybe TRBD1 (6 bases). V lost 1 base to trimming and J lost 2 bases, with 20 bases between them. The CDR3 loop spans 19 amino acids. From germline, CDR1 is LGHNA and CDR2 YSLEER. This CDR3 reads CASSQVARGPEANTGELFF. CDR3 DNA: TGCGCCAGCAGCCAAGTGGCCAGGGGCCCTGAGGCCAACACCGGGGAGCTGTTTTTT.

The gene calls are TRBV7-8 and TRBJ2-3; 13 bases fit TRBD2. The CDR3 contains 18 residues. CDR1 is SGHVS and CDR2 is FQNEAQ in the germline V gene. The V gene end was trimmed by 5 bases and the J gene end by 0 bases; junction bases not matched to a gene: 8. The CDR3 DNA is TGTGCCAGCAGCGGGGGACTAGCGGGAACCTCTAGCACAGATACGCAGTATTTT. Amino acids: CASSGGLAGTSSTDTQYF. Complete variable domain (other parts from reference TRBV7-8 and TRBJ2-3): GAGVSQSPRYKVAKRGQDVALRCDPISGHVSLFWYQQALGQGPEFLTYFQNEAQLDKSGLPSDRFFAERPEGSVSTLKIQRTQQEDSAVYLCASSGGLAGTSSTDTQYFGPGTRLTVL.

This clone has only one observation. The V call is TRBV7-9, the J call TRBJ2-7; 7 bases match TRBD1. The junction had 4 bases not matched to a gene; V was cut back by 4 bases and J by 4 bases. The CDR3 consists of 13 residues. Germline V gene data show CDR1 as SEHNR and CDR2 as FQNEAQ (reference sequence). CDR3 protein: CASSWDSLYEQYF. CDR3 coding DNA: TGTGCCAGCAGCTGGGACAGCCTATACGAGCAGTACTTC.